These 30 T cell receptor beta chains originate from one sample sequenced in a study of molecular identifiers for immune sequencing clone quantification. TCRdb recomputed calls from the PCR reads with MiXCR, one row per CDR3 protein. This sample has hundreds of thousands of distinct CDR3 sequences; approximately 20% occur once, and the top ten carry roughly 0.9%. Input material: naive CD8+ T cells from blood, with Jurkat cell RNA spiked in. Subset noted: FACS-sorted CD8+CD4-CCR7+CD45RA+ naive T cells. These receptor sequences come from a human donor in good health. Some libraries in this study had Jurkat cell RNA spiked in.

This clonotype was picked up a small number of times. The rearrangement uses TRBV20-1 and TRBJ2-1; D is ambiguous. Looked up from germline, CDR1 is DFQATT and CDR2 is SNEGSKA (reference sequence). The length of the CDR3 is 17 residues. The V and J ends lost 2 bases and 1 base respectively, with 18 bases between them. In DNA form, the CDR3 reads TGCAGTGCTAGATCCCAATCCCCCCGTGCGTCCTACAATGAGCAGTTCTTC. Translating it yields CSARSQSPRASYNEQFF.

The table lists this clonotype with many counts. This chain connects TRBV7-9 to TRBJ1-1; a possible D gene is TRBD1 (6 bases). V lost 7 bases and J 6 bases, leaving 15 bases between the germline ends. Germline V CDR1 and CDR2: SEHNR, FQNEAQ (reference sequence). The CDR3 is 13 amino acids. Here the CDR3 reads CASTQGIPAEAFF. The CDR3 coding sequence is TGTGCCAGCACCCAGGGGATTCCCGCTGAAGCTTTCTTT.

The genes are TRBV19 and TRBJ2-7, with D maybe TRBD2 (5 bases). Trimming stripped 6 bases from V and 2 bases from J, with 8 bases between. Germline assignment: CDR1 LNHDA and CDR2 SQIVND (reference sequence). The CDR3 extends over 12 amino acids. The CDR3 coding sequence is TGTGCCAGTAGCGGGATAGCCTACGAGCAGTACTTC. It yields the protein CASSGIAYEQYF.

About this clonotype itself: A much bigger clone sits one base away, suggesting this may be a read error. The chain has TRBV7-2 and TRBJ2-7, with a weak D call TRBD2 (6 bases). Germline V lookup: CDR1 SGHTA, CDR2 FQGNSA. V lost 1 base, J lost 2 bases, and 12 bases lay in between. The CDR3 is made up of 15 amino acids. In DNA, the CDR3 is TGTGCCAGCAGCTTAGAAAGGACGGGGGCCTACGAGCAGTACTTC. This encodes CASSLERTGAYEQYF.

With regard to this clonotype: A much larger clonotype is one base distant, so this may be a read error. The CDR3 DNA follows: TGTGCCAGCAGCCTAAGAAAACAGGGAGGGTGCAATGAGCAGTTCTTC. Its protein product is CASSLRKQGGCNEQFF. The V gene is TRBV9, the J gene TRBJ2-1, with D tentatively TRBD2 (7 bases). The germline V and J ends were trimmed by 4 bases and 6 bases, with 20 bases remaining between them. The CDR3 covers 16 residues. The germline CDR1 and CDR2 sequences are SGDLS and YYNGEE.

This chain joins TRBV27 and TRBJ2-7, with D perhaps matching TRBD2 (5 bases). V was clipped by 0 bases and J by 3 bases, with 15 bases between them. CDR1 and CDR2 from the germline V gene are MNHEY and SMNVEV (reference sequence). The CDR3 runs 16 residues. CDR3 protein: CASSLSGGYFGYEQYF. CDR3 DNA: TGTGCCAGCAGTTTATCTGGAGGATACTTCGGCTACGAGCAGTACTTC.

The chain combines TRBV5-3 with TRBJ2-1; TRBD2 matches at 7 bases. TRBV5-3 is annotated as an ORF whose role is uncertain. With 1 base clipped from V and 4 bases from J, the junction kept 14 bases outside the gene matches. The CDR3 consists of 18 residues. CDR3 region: CARSLFFWGTTPYNEQFF. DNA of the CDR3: TGTGCCAGAAGCTTGTTCTTTTGGGGGACTACCCCTTACAATGAGCAGTTCTTC.

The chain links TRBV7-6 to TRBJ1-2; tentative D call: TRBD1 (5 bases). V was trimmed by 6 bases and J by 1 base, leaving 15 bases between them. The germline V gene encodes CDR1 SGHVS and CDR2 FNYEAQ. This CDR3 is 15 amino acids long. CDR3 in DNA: TGTGCCAGCAGTTACCCCCGGGGGATTAACTATGGCTACACCTTC. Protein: CASSYPRGINYGYTF.

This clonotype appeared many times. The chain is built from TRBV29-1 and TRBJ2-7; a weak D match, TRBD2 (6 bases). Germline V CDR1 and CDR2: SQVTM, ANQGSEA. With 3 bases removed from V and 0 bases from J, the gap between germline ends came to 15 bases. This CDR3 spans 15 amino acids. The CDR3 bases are TGCAGCGTTGAGTCCGGGACTGCAAGCTCCTACGAGCAGTACTTC. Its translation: CSVESGTASSYEQYF.

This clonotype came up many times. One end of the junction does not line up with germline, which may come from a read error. CDR3 in amino acids: CSARDTSYEQYF. Written as DNA, the CDR3 is TGCAGTGCTCGAGACACGTCCTACGAGCAGTACTTC. The chain couples TRBV20-1 to TRBJ2-7; D unresolved. CDR1 is DFQATT, CDR2 SNEGSKA, per germline (reference sequence). CDR3 length equals 12 residues.

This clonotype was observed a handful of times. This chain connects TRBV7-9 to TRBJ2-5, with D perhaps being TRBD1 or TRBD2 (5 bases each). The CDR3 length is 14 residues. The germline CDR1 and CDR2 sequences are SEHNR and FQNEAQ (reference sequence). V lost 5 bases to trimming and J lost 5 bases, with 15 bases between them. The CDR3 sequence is CASSRGLGAETQYF. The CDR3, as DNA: TGTGCCAGCAGCCGCGGGTTAGGGGCGGAGACCCAGTACTTC.

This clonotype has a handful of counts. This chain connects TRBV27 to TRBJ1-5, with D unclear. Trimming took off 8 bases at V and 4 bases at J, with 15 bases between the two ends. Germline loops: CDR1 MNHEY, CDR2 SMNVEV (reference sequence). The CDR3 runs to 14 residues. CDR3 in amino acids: CASALGGLNQPQHF. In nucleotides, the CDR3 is TGTGCCAGCGCCCTCGGAGGCTTAAATCAGCCCCAGCATTTT.

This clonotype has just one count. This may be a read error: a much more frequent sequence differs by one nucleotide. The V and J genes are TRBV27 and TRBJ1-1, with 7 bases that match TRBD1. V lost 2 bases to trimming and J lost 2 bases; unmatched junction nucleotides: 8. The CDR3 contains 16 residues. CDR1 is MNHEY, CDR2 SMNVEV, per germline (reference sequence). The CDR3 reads CASSLHVGQENTEAFF. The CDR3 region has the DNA TGTGCCAGCAGTTTACACGTAGGACAGGAAAACACTGAAGCTTTCTTT.

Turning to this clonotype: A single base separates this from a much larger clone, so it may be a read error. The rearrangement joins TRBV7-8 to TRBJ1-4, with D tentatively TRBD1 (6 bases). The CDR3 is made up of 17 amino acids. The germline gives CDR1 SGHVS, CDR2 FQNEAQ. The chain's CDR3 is CASSFSHRVTGNGKLFF. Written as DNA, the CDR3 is TGTGCCAGCAGCTTTAGTCACAGGGTCACTGGAAATGGAAAACTGTTTTTT.

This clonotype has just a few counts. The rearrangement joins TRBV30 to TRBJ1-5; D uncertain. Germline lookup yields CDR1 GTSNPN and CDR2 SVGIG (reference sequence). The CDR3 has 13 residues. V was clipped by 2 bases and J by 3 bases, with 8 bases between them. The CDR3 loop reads CAWSMATNQPQHF. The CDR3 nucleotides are TGTGCCTGGAGTATGGCCACCAATCAGCCCCAGCATTTT.

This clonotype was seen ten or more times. The CDR3 DNA is TGTGCCAGCAGCCCACTAACCCCAAAACTAGCGGGGGAGACGGGCTCCTACAATGAGCAGTTCTTC. Translating gives CASSPLTPKLAGETGSYNEQFF. V is TRBV7-8 and J is TRBJ2-1; TRBD2 aligns across 11 bases. The CDR3 contains 22 residues. Trimming took 5 bases from V and 0 from J; bases not matched to a gene: 21. Germline CDR1 SGHVS, CDR2 FQNEAQ.

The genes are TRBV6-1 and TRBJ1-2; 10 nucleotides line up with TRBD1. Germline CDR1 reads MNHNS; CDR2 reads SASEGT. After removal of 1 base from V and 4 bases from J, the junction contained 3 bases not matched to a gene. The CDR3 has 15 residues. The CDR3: CASSEVGTGAYGYTF. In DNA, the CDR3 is TGTGCCAGCAGTGAAGTGGGGACAGGGGCCTATGGCTACACCTTC.

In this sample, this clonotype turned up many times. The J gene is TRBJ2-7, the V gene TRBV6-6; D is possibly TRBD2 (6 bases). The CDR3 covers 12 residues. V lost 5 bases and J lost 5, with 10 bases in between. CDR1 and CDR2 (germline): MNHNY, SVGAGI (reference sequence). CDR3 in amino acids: CASSGLIDEQYF. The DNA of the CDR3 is TGTGCCAGCAGTGGACTAATTGACGAGCAGTACTTC.

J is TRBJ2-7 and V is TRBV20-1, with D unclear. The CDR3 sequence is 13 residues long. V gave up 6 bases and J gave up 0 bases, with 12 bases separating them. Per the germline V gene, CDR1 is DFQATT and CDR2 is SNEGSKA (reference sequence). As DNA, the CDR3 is TGCAGTGCCGACTCAGAGCTCTCCTACGAGCAGTACTTC. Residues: CSADSELSYEQYF.

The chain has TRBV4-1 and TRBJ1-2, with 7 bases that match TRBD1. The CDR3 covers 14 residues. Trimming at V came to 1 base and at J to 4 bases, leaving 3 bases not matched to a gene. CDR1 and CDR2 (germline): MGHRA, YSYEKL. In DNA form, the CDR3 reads TGCGCCAGCAGCCAAGGGACAGGAAGCTATGGCTACACCTTC. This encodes CASSQGTGSYGYTF.

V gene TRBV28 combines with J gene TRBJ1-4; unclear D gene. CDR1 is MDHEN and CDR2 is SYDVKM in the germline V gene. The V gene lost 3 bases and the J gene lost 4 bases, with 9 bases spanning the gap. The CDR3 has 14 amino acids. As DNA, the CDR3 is TGTGCCAGCAGTTTCTTTTGGGTTAATGAAAAACTGTTTTTT. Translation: CASSFFWVNEKLFF. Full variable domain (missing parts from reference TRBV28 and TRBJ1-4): DVKVTQSSRYLVKRTGEKVFLECVQDMDHENMFWYRQDPGLGLRLIYFSYDVKMKEKGDIPEGYSVSREKKERFSLILESASTNQTSMYLCASSFFWVNEKLFFGSGTQLSVL.

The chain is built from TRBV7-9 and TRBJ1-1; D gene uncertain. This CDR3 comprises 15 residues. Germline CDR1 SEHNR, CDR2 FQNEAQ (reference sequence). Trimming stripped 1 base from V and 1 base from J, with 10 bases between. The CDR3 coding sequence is TGTGCCAGCAGCTTAGTTGAGGGTGCGAACACTGAAGCTTTCTTT. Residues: CASSLVEGANTEAFF.

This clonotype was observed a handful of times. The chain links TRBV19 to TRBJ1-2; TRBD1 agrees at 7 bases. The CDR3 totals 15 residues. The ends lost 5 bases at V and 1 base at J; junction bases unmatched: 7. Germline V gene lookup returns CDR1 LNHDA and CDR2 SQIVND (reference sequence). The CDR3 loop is CASSPSGGVNYGYTF. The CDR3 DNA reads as TGTGCCAGTAGTCCCTCAGGGGGAGTTAACTATGGCTACACCTTC.

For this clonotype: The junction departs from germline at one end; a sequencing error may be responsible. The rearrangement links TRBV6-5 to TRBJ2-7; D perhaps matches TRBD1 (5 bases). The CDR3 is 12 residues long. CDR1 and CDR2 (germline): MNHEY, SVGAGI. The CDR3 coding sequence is TGTGTCAGCAGTTACCAGGGCGGCGAGCAGTACTTC. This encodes CVSSYQGGEQYF.

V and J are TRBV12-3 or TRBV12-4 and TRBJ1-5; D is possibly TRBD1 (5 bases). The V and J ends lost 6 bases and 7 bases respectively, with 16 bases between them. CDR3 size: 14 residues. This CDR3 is CASSLAGIKQPQHF. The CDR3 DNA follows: TGTGCCAGCAGCCTGGCAGGGATAAAGCAGCCCCAGCATTTT.

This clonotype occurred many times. This CDR3 is CASSSRQNTEAFF. DNA for the CDR3: TGTGCCAGCAGCTCCCGGCAGAACACTGAAGCTTTCTTT. V is TRBV9 and J is TRBJ1-1; D is unclear. The V end was cut by 4 bases, the J end by 1 base, with 8 bases between. This CDR3 has 13 residues. The germline CDR1 and CDR2 sequences are SGDLS and YYNGEE.

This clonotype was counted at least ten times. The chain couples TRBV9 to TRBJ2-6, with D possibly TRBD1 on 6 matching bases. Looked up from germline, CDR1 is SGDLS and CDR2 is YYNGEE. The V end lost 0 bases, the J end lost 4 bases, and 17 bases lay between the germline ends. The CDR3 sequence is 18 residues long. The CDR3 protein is CASSVEAGAISGANVLTF. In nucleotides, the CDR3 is TGTGCCAGCAGCGTAGAGGCAGGGGCCATCTCGGGGGCCAACGTCCTGACTTTC.

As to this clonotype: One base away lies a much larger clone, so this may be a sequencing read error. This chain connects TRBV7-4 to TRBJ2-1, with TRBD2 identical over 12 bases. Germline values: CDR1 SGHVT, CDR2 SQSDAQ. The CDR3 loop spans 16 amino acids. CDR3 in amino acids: CASSLAGGNSYNEQFF. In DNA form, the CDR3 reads TGTGCCAGCAGCCTAGCGGGAGGGAACTCCTACAATGAGCAGTTCTTC. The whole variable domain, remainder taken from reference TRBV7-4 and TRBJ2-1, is GAGVSQSPRYKVAKRGRDVALRCDSISGHVTLYWYRQTLGQGSEVLTYSQSDAQRDKSGRPSGRFSAERPERSVSTLKIQRTEQGDSAVYLCASSLAGGNSYNEQFFGPGTRLTVL.

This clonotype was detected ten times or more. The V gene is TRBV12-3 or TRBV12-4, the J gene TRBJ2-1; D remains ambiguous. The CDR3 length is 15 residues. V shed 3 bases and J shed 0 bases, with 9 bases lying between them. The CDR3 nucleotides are TGTGCCAGCAGTTTCACGCTCAGCTCCTACAATGAGCAGTTCTTC. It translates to CASSFTLSSYNEQFF.

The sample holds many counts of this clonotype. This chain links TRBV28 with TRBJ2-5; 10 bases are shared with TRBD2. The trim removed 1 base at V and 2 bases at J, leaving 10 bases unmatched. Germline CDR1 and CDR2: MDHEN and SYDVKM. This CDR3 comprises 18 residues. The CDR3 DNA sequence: TGTGCCAGCAGTTTATACCCCGGGGTAGCGGGGGGACAAGAGACCCAGTACTTC. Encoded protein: CASSLYPGVAGGQETQYF. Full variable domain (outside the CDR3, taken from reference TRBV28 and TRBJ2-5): DVKVTQSSRYLVKRTGEKVFLECVQDMDHENMFWYRQDPGLGLRLIYFSYDVKMKEKGDIPEGYSVSREKKERFSLILESASTNQTSMYLCASSLYPGVAGGQETQYFGPGTRLLVL.